Below, one T cell receptor beta chain is given with its context. The sample comes from a study of shared clonotypes between healthy human individuals. Assay used: immunoSEQ multiplex PCR; TCRdb lists only in-frame clones, some missing. The table shows a few million clones, with approximately 90% occurring only once. Trimming removed 6 bases at V and 5 bases at J, with 25 bases between. CDR3 length: 18 residues. In germline, CDR1 is MDHEN, CDR2 SYDVKM. What was sequenced was naive CD4+ T cells from PBMCs. Subset defined: CD45RA+ positively selected. The clonotype was recovered from a man aged 18 to 30 in good health. Some clones in this sample may be carry-over from other donors' samples. The V call is TRBV28, the J call TRBJ2-2, with D perhaps matching TRBD1 (6 bases). In nucleotides, the CDR3 is TGTGCCAGCAGCAGTCCCAGGTCCCGGCAGGGACAAACCGGGGAGCTGTTTTTT. Protein sequence: CASSSPRSRQGQTGELFF.